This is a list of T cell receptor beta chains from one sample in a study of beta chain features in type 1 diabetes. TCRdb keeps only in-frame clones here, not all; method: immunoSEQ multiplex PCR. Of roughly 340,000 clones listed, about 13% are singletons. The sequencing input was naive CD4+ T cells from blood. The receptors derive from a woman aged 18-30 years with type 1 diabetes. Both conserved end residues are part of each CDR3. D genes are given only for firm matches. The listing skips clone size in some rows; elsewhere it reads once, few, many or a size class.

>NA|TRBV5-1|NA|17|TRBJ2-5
CASSGGGGGTIQETQYF
TGCGCCAGCAGCGGGGGGGGCGGCGGGACGATCCAAGAGACCCAGTACTTC
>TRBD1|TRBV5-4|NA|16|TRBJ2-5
CASSRARGQGKETQYF
TGTGCCAGCAGCCGGGCCCGGGGACAGGGGAAAGAGACCCAGTACTTC
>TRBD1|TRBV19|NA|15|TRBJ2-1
CASSQDRGPYNEQFF
TGTGCCAGTAGTCAAGACAGGGGGCCCTACAATGAGCAGTTCTTC
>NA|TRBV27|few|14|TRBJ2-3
CASSLVDPRDTQYF
TGTGCCAGCAGTTTAGTTGATCCGCGGGATACGCAGTATTTT
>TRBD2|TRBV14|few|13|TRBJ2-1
CASTLAGEGEQFF
TGTGCCAGCACCCTGGCGGGGGAGGGTGAGCAGTTCTTC
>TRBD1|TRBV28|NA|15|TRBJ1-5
CASSWRGQGNQPQHF
TGTGCCAGCAGTTGGCGCGGACAGGGAAATCAGCCCCAGCATTTT
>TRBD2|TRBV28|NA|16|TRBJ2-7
CASSLWGTSGSYEQYF
TGTGCCAGCAGTTTATGGGGGACTAGCGGGAGCTACGAGCAGTACTTC
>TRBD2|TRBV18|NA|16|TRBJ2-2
CASSPQGGSWTGELFF
TGTGCCAGCTCACCACAGGGCGGGAGCTGGACCGGGGAGCTGTTTTTT
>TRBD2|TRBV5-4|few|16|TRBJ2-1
CASHIGGGRAHNEQFF
TGTGCCAGCCACATTGGCGGCGGGAGGGCCCACAATGAGCAGTTCTTC
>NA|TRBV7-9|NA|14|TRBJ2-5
CASSSTITGETQYF
TGTGCCAGCAGCTCAACAATAACGGGAGAGACCCAGTACTTC
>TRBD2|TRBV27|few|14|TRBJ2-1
CASSPQGIAGEQFF
TGTGCCAGCAGTCCCCAGGGAATAGCGGGAGAGCAGTTCTTC
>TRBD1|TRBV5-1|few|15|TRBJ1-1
CASSSGQGSGTEAFF
TGCGCCAGCAGCTCGGGACAGGGATCGGGCACTGAAGCTTTCTTT
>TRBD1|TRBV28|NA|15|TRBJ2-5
CASSFTGGLRETQYF
TGTGCCAGCAGTTTCACAGGGGGCCTACGGGAGACCCAGTACTTC
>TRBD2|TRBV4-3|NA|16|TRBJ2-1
CASSQSSGSPYNEQFF
TGCGCCAGCAGCCAATCGAGCGGGAGCCCCTACAATGAGCAGTTCTTC
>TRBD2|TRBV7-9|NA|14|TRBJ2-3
CASSLGLAGDTQYF
TGTGCCAGCAGCTTAGGGCTAGCGGGAGATACGCAGTATTTT
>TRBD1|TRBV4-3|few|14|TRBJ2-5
CASSQETGRETQYF
TGCGCCAGCAGCCAAGAGACAGGGAGAGAGACCCAGTACTTC
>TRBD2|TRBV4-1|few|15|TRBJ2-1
CASSQDPSGRARQFF
TGCGCCAGCAGCCAAGACCCTAGCGGGAGGGCCAGGCAGTTCTTC
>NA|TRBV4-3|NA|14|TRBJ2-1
CASSPDFGLDGQFF
TGCGCCAGCAGCCCCGACTTCGGATTGGATGGGCAGTTCTTC
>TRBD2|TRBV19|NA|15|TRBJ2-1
CASSTRLAGYNEQFF
TGTGCCAGTAGTACTAGACTAGCGGGGTACAATGAGCAGTTCTTC
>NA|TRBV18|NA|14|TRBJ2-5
CASSPWTDQETQYF
TGTGCCAGCTCACCGTGGACAGACCAAGAGACCCAGTACTTC
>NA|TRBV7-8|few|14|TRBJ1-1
CASSLGRQGTEAFF
TGTGCCAGCAGCTTAGGCAGACAAGGCACTGAAGCTTTCTTT
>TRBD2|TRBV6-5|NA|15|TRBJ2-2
CASRVAGGSTGELFF
TGTGCCAGCAGAGTAGCGGGAGGGTCCACCGGGGAGCTGTTTTTT